This T cell receptor (beta chain) was retrieved from a study of cytomegalovirus exposure and HLA in healthy donors (dated by TCRdb to 2017 to 2019). Background on the whole study: According to an earlier analysis of 550 to 750 of the donors, some 180 million T cells yielded some 110 million unique TCR beta sequences and 250 to 350 Gb of sequence data. Approximately 310 gigabases of sequencing data and tens of millions of unique TCR sequences made up an early release that covered approximately 620 HLA-typed donors. Of the approximately 400 genotyped donors, 65% to 90% fell in the genetic ancestry cluster associated with self-reported Caucasian donors. The aim of the study was to test whether cataloging public T cell receptors could identify signatures of past pathogen exposure. Using immunosequencing, the study profiled T cell repertoires from 500 to 800 subjects and related those repertoires to cytomegalovirus serostatus. Along with the roughly 670-subject first cohort, a separate validation cohort of over 90 different subjects was used. To predict cytomegalovirus infection status, the study brought together high-throughput TCR immunosequencing, statistical association of individual TCRs with disease status, and machine learning. A later analysis re-examined previously published TCR beta repertoires from about 700 donors and added high-resolution HLA genotyping to investigate patterns of TCR occurrence. The later analysis used no new phenotypic data to find candidate immune exposures, relying instead on TCR beta sequences and their occurrence across donors. In an earlier analysis of 587 of the donors, high-throughput TCR beta sequencing was used to judge whether each TCR beta V gene segment behaved as functional or pseudogenic. Donor age, sex, ethnicity and CMV serostatus were collected together with the repertoire data. Genome-wide SNP genotypes for about 55% of the roughly 670 donors were used in a later genetic analysis, which treated that subset as a discovery cohort. Every discovery cohort repertoire had been produced on one sequencing platform. HLA typing covered class I and class II loci at four-digit resolution. The number of typed donors differed by locus: about 620-640 for A, B, C, DRB1 and DQB1; 522 for DQA1; approximately 600 for DPA1; and 400 to 480 for DPB1. About 5 DR-DQ haplotypes were handled as single units for association and clustering, since linkage in the cohort was strong. On average, around 230,000 unique TCR beta nucleotide sequences were sequenced per donor among some 430 genotyped donors of the cohort, with about 17% of those sequences being non-productive.

As to this clone: Its antigen has not been determined. No much larger clonotype is one base removed from it; base qualities were not supplied.

What the authors observed across the whole study: In a later analysis, HLA-associated TCR beta chains were found to be more clonally expanded and to have lower generation probabilities than equally common non-associated chains. Specific HLA alleles were associated with 15,000 to 20,000 TCR beta sequences at a false discovery rate of 0.05 in a later analysis. Across donors, most TCR sequences were observed very rarely, whereas some public TCRs were present in many individuals. The only immune exposure information available for the cohort was CMV serostatus. According to a later genetic analysis, donors in an Asian-associated ancestry cluster had fewer N-insertions in productive TCRs than the approximately 700-donor mean. Because HLA typing was unavailable for some donors at each locus, only the typed subset was used in association tests. It was suggested by the authors that the approach could potentially be generalized to other disease states and immunological phenotypes. In an earlier analysis of 587 of the donors, most TCR beta V segments appeared in productive rearrangements about 90% or about 30% of the time, broadly matching IMGT annotations. A total of 150 or so TCR beta chains were listed by the study as associated with cytomegalovirus. Three of the identified cytomegalovirus-associated TCR beta chains were confirmed in vitro to be specific for cytomegalovirus antigens. In a later analysis, the rate of TCR association differed among HLA loci, with DRB1 alleles having the most associated TCRs and HLA-C alleles having the fewest. In both the original and validation cohorts, the classifier was reported to diagnose cytomegalovirus status with high specificity and sensitivity. Strong co-occurrence of HLA alleles, especially DR and DQ, made assigning TCR associations to individual alleles difficult. This cohort had only TCR beta chains sequenced, and the lack of alpha or paired-chain data limited which features could be detected. A later analysis found that most CMV-associated TCR beta chains appeared HLA-restricted, with HLA associations seemingly driven largely by CMV exposure. A cluster of highly shared sequence variants was judged likely to be a technical artifact of the sequencing pipeline. Linkage disequilibrium might explain the correlated functional status among segregating V segments, but an unknown experimental factor could not be ruled out. In a later genetic analysis, a missense DCLRE1C variant was associated with V-gene and J-gene trimming of TCR beta chains, and the association was replicated in an independent cohort. A further reported finding was that TCR beta sequences accurately predicted the HLA-A and HLA-B alleles for most subjects in the first cohort. A later analysis reported that several top co-occurrence clusters appeared linked to parvovirus B19, influenza, CMV and Epstein-Barr virus. The presence/absence analyses assumed that sequencing depth was roughly uniform across donors, and that assumption may not be true. Because counts were too low, roughly 16 rarely observed V segments, including chromosome 9 orphons, were left out of the earlier analysis of 587 of the donors.

The library relied on the immunoSEQ multiplex PCR assay. For the multiplex PCR, a mixture combining 60 forward primers for TCR Vbeta segments and 13 reverse primers for TCR Jbeta segments was used. The CDR3 region of rearranged TCR beta genes was amplified from genomic DNA by a multiplex PCR assay. The Illumina HiSeq System was used to sequence the amplified TCR beta libraries as 87-base-pair reads. The original pipeline was this. Across the roughly 600 repertoires, a later analysis counted 78 million or so unique TCR beta chains, around 11 million of which were shared by at least two donors. Raw reads were error-corrected and collapsed into unique sequences with a nearest-neighbor algorithm that merged closely related sequences to remove PCR and sequencing errors. CDR3 sequences were aligned to IMGT reference sequences to assign V, D and J gene segments. For a sequence to be retained, a match of at least six nucleotides was required to both a V gene segment and a J gene segment. A rearrangement was called productive if the CDR3 had no stop codons and remained in frame with V and J, and every other rearrangement was called non-productive. CDR3 was defined by IMGT convention, running from the second conserved V-encoded cysteine to the conserved J-encoded phenylalanine. The earlier analysis of fewer than 700 of the donors excluded sequences that lacked an unambiguous match to a single V gene segment. An earlier analysis of a few hundred of the donors classified V segments as functional when productive rearrangements were above 56.7% and as segregating when the standard deviation between donors was above 5%. To diagnose cytomegalovirus status from the catalog of TCR beta chain sequences, a statistical classification framework was built. In a later analysis, V and J genes were assigned by comparing TCR nucleotide sequences against IMGT/GENE-DB human TR gene sequences. A later analysis assigned CDR3 sequences and most-parsimonious VDJ recombination scenarios with the TCRdist pipeline. A later analysis defined each TCR beta chain by its CDR3 amino acid sequence plus V-gene family, and excluded reads lacking a unique V-gene family. A later analysis removed roughly 590 highly shared, low-generation-probability nucleotide sequences to deal with suspected cross-contamination and a sequencing artifact. In a later analysis, a clonal expansion index for each public chain was calculated from normalized within-repertoire ranks of inferred template counts. Generation probabilities in a later analysis came from a VDJ recombination model fitted to out-of-frame rearrangements, and those results were checked against IGoR. In a later analysis, TCR-TCR, TCR-HLA and TCR-CMV co-occurrence was scored with hypergeometric tests, and a repertoire-size bias correction was applied to TCR pairs. False discovery rates were estimated in a later analysis by permuting HLA or CMV assignments 20 times. In a later analysis, co-occurring TCRs were grouped using DBSCAN, and TCRdist sequence similarity was added for clustering within HLA-allele-positive subsets. Co-occurrence clustering excluded repertoires with fewer than 30,000 or more than 120,000 public chains, plus five with anomalous nucleotide sharing. Imported from immuneACCESS, the table was reduced by TCRdb to in-frame sequences with V and J called. These copies leave out some clones; in studies compared against another copy, an unresolved V gene accounts for under half, and the cause of the remainder is not known. The D gene and trimming were derived from the DNA, and the V and J assignments and clone size from that table. This sample comprises approximately 150,000 clones, 75% to 90% of them detected only once. Jointly, the top ten make up around 2% of the sample.

In total, around 600 healthy bone marrow donors made up the cohort. All cohort members were sampled while nominally healthy, although unrecorded immune exposures were likely present. CMV serostatus was positive for 250 to 300 and negative for about 50% of the roughly 670 cohort members, and was not recorded for this donor. Every donor gave a peripheral blood sample, and the peripheral blood mononuclear cells from that sample were used for TCR beta sequencing. Genomic DNA extraction from the blood cell samples was performed with the Qiagen DNeasy Blood Extraction Kit. Input material: PBMCs. This sequence was found in a human donor in good health.

The bases read TGCGCCAGCAGCCAAGGAGGGCCCTTAGGTGGCACTGAAGCTTTCTTT. Its coded protein is CASSQGGPLGGTEAFF. Recombination connected TRBV4-1 to TRBJ1-1; the D gene cannot be resolved reliably. A distance of 16 bases separates the germline ends of V and J, which lose 1 base and 4 bases respectively. CDR1 is given as MGHRA and CDR2 as YSYEKL, both from the germline V gene. The CDR3 contains 16 residues, cysteine and phenylalanine counted. Only the CDR3 DNA stays, 48 bases, in frame from base 1.